The 15 T cell receptor beta chains presented below share a single source sample, sequenced in a study of blood T cell repertoires in COVID-19. Using immunoSEQ multiplex PCR, the repertoire was profiled, and TCRdb retains in-frame clones only, with some absent. This sample has 300,000 to 350,000 clones, with 75% to 90% found just once. Material: peripheral blood. The source of these receptors is a woman aged 25 to 45 with COVID-19, enrolled during active disease.

This rearrangement joins TRBV18 to TRBJ2-6; 8 bases line up with TRBD1. The J segment lost 3 bases and the V segment lost 3 bases, leaving 4 bases of the junction unmatched. The CDR3 consists of 16 residues. Germline CDR1 is KGHSH and CDR2 is LQKENI. CDR3 bases: TGTGCCAGCTCACCTACAGGGGGTGGTGGGGCCAACGTCCTGACTTTC. Its protein is CASSPTGGGGANVLTF.

The chain recombines TRBV12-2 with TRBJ2-3; the tabulated D call, TRBD1, remains unverified against the DNA. TRBV12-2 corresponds to a pseudogene. This CDR3 is built from 16 residues. CDR3 region: CASRAPGQTNTDTQYF. The CDR3 DNA reads as TGTGCAAGTCGCGCCCCGGGACAGACTAACACAGATACGCAGTATTTT.

Many counts were recorded for this clone. This chain connects TRBV4-1 to TRBJ1-3; 9 bases align to TRBD1. The CDR3 runs 20 residues. Germline assignment: CDR1 MGHRA and CDR2 YSYEKL. V shed 2 bases, J shed 2 bases, and the junction held 16 bases outside the gene matches. CDR3 coding DNA: TGCGCCAGCAGCCAAAAGGGGTTGGGGGGGACAGGGTCGGCTGGAAACACCATATATTTT. Amino acids: CASSQKGLGGTGSAGNTIYF.

The J gene is TRBJ2-3, the V gene TRBV5-4; D is uncertain. The CDR3 loop spans 14 amino acids. Germline V CDR1 and CDR2: SGHNT, YYREEE (reference sequence). V was cut by 0 bases and J by 4 bases, with 9 bases left in between. CDR3 protein: CASSLGLSADTQYF. CDR3 sequence (DNA): TGTGCCAGCAGCTTGGGACTCAGCGCAGATACGCAGTATTTT.

The chain carries TRBV29-1 and TRBJ2-1; D might be TRBD2 (5 bases). Trimming took off 4 bases at V and 4 bases at J, with 14 bases between the two ends. Germline V gene data show CDR1 as SQVTM and CDR2 as ANQGSEA. The CDR3 has 14 residues. CDR3 nucleotide sequence: TGCAGCGTTGCAGAGCGGAGCCTATACAATGAGCAGTTCTTC. It translates to CSVAERSLYNEQFF.

This clone showed up just once. The chain's CDR3 is CASSPGTGGKLFF. The CDR3 DNA reads as TGTGCCAGCAGCCCGGGGACAGGGGGAAAACTGTTTTTT. This chain joins TRBV7-9 and TRBJ1-4; 11 bases are shared with TRBD1. CDR1 SEHNR and CDR2 FQNEAQ come from the germline V gene (reference sequence). The CDR3 spans 13 residues. Trimming took 5 bases from V and 10 from J; bases not matched to a gene: 3.

J is TRBJ1-4 and V is TRBV4-1, with D possibly TRBD1 on 5 matching bases. The CDR3 contains 20 residues. Deletions cut 1 base from V and 1 base from J, with 22 bases between. Germline values: CDR1 MGHRA, CDR2 YSYEKL. The CDR3 here is CASSQVMGLGGLKTNEKLFF. In nucleotides, the CDR3 is TGCGCCAGCAGCCAAGTTATGGGTCTTGGGGGGTTAAAAACTAATGAAAAACTGTTTTTT.

This chain uses TRBV11-3 with TRBJ1-1, with TRBD1 identical over 8 bases. V lost 3 bases to trimming and J lost 5 bases; unmatched junction nucleotides: 5. The CDR3 loop spans 14 amino acids. The germline V gene encodes CDR1 SGHNT and CDR2 YENEEA. The CDR3 DNA sequence: TGTGCCAGCAGCTTGACAGGGGTAGGGACTGAAGCTTTCTTT. Translation gives CASSLTGVGTEAFF.

J is TRBJ2-6 and V is TRBV11-2, with D possibly TRBD1 on 6 matching bases. V was shortened by 4 bases and J by 3 bases, with 22 bases between the two germline ends. This CDR3 contains 19 residues. Germline V CDR1 and CDR2: SGHAT, FQNNGV. DNA of the CDR3: TGTGCCAGCAGCTCGCCGTTAGGGGCAGGGGATATTGGGGCCAACGTCCTGACTTTC. The encoded protein is CASSSPLGAGDIGANVLTF.

J is TRBJ2-2 and V is TRBV1; the listed D gene, TRBD2, was not tested against the DNA. TRBV1 constitutes a pseudogene. The CDR3 consists of 15 residues. The CDR3 nucleotides read TGCACCAGCAGCCAAGGGGGAGGGGACACCGGGGAGCTGTTTTTT. Its translation: CTSSQGGGDTGELFF.

This chain links TRBV9 with TRBJ1-3; tentative D call: TRBD1 (6 bases). Germline-derived CDR1 and CDR2 are SGDLS and YYNGEE. The CDR3 is 13 amino acids. V lost 8 bases and J lost 0, with 9 bases in between. The CDR3 DNA is TGTGCCAGTTCGGACAGCTCTGGAAACACCATATATTTT. Amino acids: CASSDSSGNTIYF.

The chain couples TRBV19 to TRBJ2-2; 9 nucleotides line up with TRBD2. V was pared by 6 bases and J by 2 bases, with 4 bases of the junction left unmatched. Germline CDR1 and CDR2: LNHDA and SQIVND (reference sequence). The CDR3 has 15 residues. CDR3 DNA: TGTGCCAGTAGGGAACTAGCGGGTAACACCGGGGAGCTGTTTTTT. It is translated as CASRELAGNTGELFF.

This chain links TRBV4-1 with TRBJ1-4, with D unresolved. V lost 4 bases to trimming and J lost 6 bases, with 15 bases between them. CDR1 is MGHRA and CDR2 is YSYEKL in the germline V gene. CDR3 length: 15 residues. CDR3 bases: TGCGCCAGCAGCCGGGTCGAGGAGGTAGATGAAAAACTGTTTTTT. Encoded protein: CASSRVEEVDEKLFF.

This chain uses TRBV5-4 with TRBJ2-7; the match to TRBD2 covers 10 bases. J gave up 0 bases and V 0 bases, and 0 bases lay outside the gene matches. CDR1 SGHNT and CDR2 YYREEE come from the germline V gene (reference sequence). This CDR3 spans 15 amino acids. CDR3 sequence reads: CASSLGLAGSYEQYF. CDR3 coding DNA: TGTGCCAGCAGCTTGGGACTAGCGGGCTCCTACGAGCAGTACTTC.

The chain employs TRBV15 and TRBJ1-2; D is uncertain. The CDR3 totals 15 residues. V was pared by 0 bases and J by 1 base, with 9 bases between. The germline gives CDR1 LNHNV, CDR2 YYDKDF (reference sequence). CDR3 protein: CATSRDLYDNYGYTF. The CDR3 nucleotides read TGTGCCACCAGCAGAGATCTATACGATAACTATGGCTACACCTTC.